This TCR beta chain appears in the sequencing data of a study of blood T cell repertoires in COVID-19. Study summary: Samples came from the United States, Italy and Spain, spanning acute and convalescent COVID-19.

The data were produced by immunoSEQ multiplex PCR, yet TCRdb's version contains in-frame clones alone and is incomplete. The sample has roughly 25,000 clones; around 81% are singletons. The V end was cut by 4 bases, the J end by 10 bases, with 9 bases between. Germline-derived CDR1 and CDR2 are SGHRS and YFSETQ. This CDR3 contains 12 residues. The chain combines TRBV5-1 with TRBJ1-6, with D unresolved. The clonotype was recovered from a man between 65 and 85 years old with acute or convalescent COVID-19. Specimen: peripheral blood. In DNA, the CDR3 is TGCGCCAGCAGCCGGGTTGAATCACCCCTCCACTTT. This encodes CASSRVESPLHF.